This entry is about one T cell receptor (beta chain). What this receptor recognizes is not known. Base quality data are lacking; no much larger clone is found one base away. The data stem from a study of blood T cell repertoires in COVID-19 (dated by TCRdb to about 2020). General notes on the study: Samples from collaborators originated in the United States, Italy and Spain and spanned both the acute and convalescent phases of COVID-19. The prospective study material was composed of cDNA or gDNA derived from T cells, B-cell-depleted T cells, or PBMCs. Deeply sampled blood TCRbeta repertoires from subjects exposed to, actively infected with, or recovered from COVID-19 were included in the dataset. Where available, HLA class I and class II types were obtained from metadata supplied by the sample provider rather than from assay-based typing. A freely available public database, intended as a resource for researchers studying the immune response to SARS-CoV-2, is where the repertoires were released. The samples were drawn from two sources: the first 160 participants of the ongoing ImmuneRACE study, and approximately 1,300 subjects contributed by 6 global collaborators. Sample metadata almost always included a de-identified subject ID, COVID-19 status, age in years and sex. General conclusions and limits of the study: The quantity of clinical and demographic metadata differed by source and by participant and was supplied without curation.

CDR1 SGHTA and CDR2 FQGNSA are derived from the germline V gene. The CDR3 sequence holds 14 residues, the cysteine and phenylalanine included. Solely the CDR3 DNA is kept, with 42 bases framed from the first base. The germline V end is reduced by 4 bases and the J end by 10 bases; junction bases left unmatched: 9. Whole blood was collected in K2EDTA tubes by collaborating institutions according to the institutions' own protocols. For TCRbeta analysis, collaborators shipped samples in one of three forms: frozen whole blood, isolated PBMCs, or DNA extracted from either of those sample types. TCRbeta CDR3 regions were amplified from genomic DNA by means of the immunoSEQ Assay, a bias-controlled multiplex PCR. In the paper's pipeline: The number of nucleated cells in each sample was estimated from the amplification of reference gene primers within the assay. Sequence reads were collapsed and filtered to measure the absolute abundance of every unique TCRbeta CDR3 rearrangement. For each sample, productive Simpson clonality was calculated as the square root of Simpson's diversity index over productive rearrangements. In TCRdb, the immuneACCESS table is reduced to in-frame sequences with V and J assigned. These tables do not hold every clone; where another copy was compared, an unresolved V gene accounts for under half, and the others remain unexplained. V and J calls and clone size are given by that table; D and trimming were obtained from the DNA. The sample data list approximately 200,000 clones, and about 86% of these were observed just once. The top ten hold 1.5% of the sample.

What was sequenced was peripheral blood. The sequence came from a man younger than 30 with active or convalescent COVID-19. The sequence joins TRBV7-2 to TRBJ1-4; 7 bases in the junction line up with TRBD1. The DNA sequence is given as TGTGCCAGCAGCTCGACAGGGCCGCGGGGAAAACTGTTTTTT. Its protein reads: CASSSTGPRGKLFF. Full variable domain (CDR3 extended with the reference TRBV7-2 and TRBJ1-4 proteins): GAGVSQSPSNKVTEKGKDVELRCDPISGHTALYWYRQSLGQGLEFLIYFQGNSAPDKSGLPSDRFSAERTGGSVSTLTIQRTQQEDSAVYLCASSSTGPRGKLFFGSGTQLSVL.